This T cell receptor (beta chain) was recovered during a study of T cell responses to AZD1222 COVID-19 vaccine. The ends were cut back, 6 bases at V and 2 bases at J, with 11 bases in the middle. This CDR3 is built from 13 residues. Notes on this clone: The same CDR3 also results from other DNA sequences found in this sample.

Data came from immunoSEQ multiplex PCR; TCRdb stores just in-frame clones and leaves some out. The table records approximately 130,000 clones, about nine tenths of them present only once. The sequenced sample was peripheral blood, obtained 28 days after the second dose of the MenACWY control vaccine. The chain couples TRBV12-3 or TRBV12-4 to TRBJ2-7, with D perhaps TRBD1 (6 bases). The source of this sequence is an adult who received the MenACWY meningococcal vaccine as a control. The CDR3, as DNA: TGTGCCAGCAGACGGACAGCCACCTACGAGCAGTACTTC. Its protein is CASRRTATYEQYF.